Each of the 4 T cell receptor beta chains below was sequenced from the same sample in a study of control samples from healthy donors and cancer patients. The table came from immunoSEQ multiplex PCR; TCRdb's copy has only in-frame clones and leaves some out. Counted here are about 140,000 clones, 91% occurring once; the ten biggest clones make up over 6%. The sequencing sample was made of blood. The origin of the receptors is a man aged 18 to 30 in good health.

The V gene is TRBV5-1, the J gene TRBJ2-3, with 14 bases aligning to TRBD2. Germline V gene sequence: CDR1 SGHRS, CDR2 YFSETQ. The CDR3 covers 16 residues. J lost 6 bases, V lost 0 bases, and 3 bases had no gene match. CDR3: CASSLATSGGADTQYF. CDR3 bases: TGCGCCAGCAGCTTGGCGACTAGCGGGGGGGCTGATACGCAGTATTTT.

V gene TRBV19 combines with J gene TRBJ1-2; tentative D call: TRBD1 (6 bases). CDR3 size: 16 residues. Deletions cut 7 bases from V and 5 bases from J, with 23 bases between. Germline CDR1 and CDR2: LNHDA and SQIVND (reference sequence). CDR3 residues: CASTGAGLRNYYGYTF. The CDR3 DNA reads TGTGCCAGTACGGGGGCCGGACTGCGAAACTATTATGGCTACACCTTC.

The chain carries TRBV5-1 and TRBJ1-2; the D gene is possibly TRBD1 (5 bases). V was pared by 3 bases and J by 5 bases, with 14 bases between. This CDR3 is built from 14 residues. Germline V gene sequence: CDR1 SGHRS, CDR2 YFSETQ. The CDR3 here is CASSSSGGQYGYTF. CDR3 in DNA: TGCGCCAGCAGCTCATCGGGGGGTCAGTATGGCTACACCTTC. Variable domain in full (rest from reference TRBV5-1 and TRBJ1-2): KAGVTQTPRYLIKTRGQQVTLSCSPISGHRSVSWYQQTPGQGLQFLFEYFSETQRNKGNFPGRFSGRQFSNSRSEMNVSTLELGDSALYLCASSSSGGQYGYTFGSGTRLTVV.

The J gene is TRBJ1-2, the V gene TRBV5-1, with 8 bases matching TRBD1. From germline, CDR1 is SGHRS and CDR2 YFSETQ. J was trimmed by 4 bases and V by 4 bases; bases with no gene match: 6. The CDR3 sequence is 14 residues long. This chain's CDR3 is CASSTGQGSYGYTF. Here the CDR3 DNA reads TGCGCCAGCAGCACCGGACAGGGAAGCTATGGCTACACCTTC.